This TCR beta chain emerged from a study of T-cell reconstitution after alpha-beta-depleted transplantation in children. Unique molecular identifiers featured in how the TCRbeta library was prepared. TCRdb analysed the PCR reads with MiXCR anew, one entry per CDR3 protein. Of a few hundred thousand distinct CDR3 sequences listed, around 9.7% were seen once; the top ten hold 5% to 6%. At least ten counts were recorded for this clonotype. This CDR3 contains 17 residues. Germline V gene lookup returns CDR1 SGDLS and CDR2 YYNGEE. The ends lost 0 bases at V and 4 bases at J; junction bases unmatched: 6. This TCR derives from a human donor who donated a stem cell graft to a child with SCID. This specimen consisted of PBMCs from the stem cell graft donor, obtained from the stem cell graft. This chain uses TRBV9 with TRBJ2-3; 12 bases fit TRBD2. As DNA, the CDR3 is TGTGCCAGCAGCGTAGATGGGAGACTAGCGGGGGCAGATACGCAGTATTTT. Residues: CASSVDGRLAGADTQYF.